One T cell receptor (beta chain) is described in this entry. Its target is not known. The germline CDR1 and CDR2 sequences are SQVTM and ANQGSEA. CDR3 length equals 13 residues. Trimming took 5 bases from V and 16 from J; bases not matched to a gene: 13. The data were taken from a study of CD8+ T cells in alopecia areata. Study information: Affected scalp percentage set treated patients' severity scores.

Sequencing templates came from extracted RNA that was reverse transcribed into cDNA. Profiling relied on immunoSEQ multiplex PCR, and the TCRdb table lists in-frame clones only, not all of them. The repertoire holds some 190,000 clones, with approximately 72% as singletons. Treatment denoted: oral pan-JAK inhibitor, 5-10 mg twice daily. Whole-study results and caveats: The presence of one nonresponder keeps the tie between baseline CD8+ expansion and response uncertain. Scalp clonality decreased significantly with tofacitinib, and so did expanded CD8+ clones among the top 100.

This clonotype originated in a human donor with alopecia areata. V usage is TRBV29-1 and J usage is TRBJ2-1, with 11 bases fitting TRBD2. The sequencing here drew on CD4+ T cells sorted from blood, taken between weeks 43 and 45, from a patient treated with tofacitinib. CDR3 sequence: CSVTGTSGLSLFF. The CDR3 DNA sequence: TGCAGCGTTACGGGGACTAGCGGACTAAGCCTCTTCTTC.